This T cell receptor (beta chain) was sequenced during a study of blood T cell repertoires in COVID-19. Study as a whole: From the United States, Italy and Spain came samples of acute and convalescent COVID-19.

The method was immunoSEQ multiplex PCR; TCRdb's version includes in-frame clones alone and lacks a portion of them. The sample includes fewer than 400,000 clones, 65% to 90% of them seen just once. Cohort placement rested on clinical history that participants reported themselves. Recovery among Cohort 3 donors was established by two negative PCRs, clearance, or symptom resolution. The clonotype comes from a man under 40 who had recovered from COVID-19. The sample was PBMCs or T cells enriched from blood (not recorded which).

Here the CDR3 reads CARSSNQGAQQETQYF. In DNA form, the CDR3 reads TGTGCCAGAAGCTCAAACCAGGGGGCACAGCAAGAGACCCAGTACTTC. V and J are TRBV5-3 and TRBJ2-5; 8 bases match TRBD1. TRBV5-3 carries the ORF label, with uncertain function. V lost 3 bases to trimming and J lost 2 bases; unmatched junction nucleotides: 9. This CDR3 spans 16 amino acids.